This is a list of T cell receptor beta chains from one sample in a study of response to subunit inactivated influenza vaccine. TCRdb analysed the RT-PCR reads with MiXCR anew, one entry per CDR3 protein. This repertoire shows about 700,000 distinct CDR3 sequences, around 14% found once; its top ten account for 11%. The sequences come from PBMCs from blood, collected 12 days after vaccination. These receptors originate from a man aged 50-60 years who received an inactivated influenza vaccine. Each CDR3 is given with its conserved first and last residue. The D gene is left open where the match is weak. Size is omitted from some rows. Given values are once, few, many or a class for expanded clones.

d_call clone_size j_call v_call cdr3_nt cdr3_aa
. few TRBJ2-2 TRBV6-2/TRBV6-3 TGTGCCAGCAGCCTCCGACAGCCAGGAGCCGGGGAGCTGTTTTTT CASSLRQPGAGELFF
TRBD2 few TRBJ2-2 TRBV4-1 TGCGCCAGCAGCCAACCGGGGGGGCCGATCACCGGGGAGCTGTTTTTT CASSQPGGPITGELFF
. . TRBJ2-7 TRBV27 TGTGCCAGCAGTCTAAGCTCGGGCCTGCAAACCTACGAGCAGTACTTC CASSLSSGLQTYEQYF
TRBD1 many TRBJ2-7 TRBV28 TGTGCCAGCATGGGACAGGGGGCGGTGAGAGAGCAGTACTTC CASMGQGAVREQYF
TRBD2 . TRBJ2-4 TRBV7-2 TGTGCCAGCAGCCCTAGCGGGGGGGTTTACATTCAGTACTTC CASSPSGGVYIQYF
. . TRBJ2-5 TRBV4-3 TGCGCCAGCAGCCAAGATTGGGCCCCGGGACACAAAGAGACCCAGTACTTC CASSQDWAPGHKETQYF
TRBD2 . TRBJ2-1 TRBV7-3 TGTGCCAGCAGCATAACGGTCGCGGGAGCGGGCAATGAGCAGTTCTTC CASSITVAGAGNEQFF
TRBD1 many TRBJ1-1 TRBV5-1 TGCGCCAGCAGCTCTTCAGGACAGGCGCACACTGAAGCTTTCTTT CASSSSGQAHTEAFF
. many TRBJ2-7 TRBV12-3/TRBV12-4 TGCGCCAGCAGCTTAACCGGGGACGAGCAGTACTTC CASSLTGDEQYF
. . TRBJ2-1 TRBV12-3/TRBV12-4 TGTGCCAGCAGTGCACAGGGAAATGAGCAGTTCTTC CASSAQGNEQFF
TRBD2 few TRBJ2-1 TRBV25-1 TGTGCCAGCACCGGACTAGCGGACTCCTACAATGAGCAGTTCTTC CASTGLADSYNEQFF
. . TRBJ1-5 TRBV24-1 TGTGCCACCCGTAGCGGGACAAAGCCTGATCAGCCCCAGCATTTT CATRSGTKPDQPQHF
TRBD1 . TRBJ2-2 TRBV7-2 TGTGCCAGCAGCAAGGACAGGGTCATCACCGGGGAGCTGTTTTTT CASSKDRVITGELFF
TRBD2 . TRBJ2-5 TRBV18 TGTGCCAGCTCACCACTTCGTGGCGGGGGGTACCAAGAGACCCAGTACTTC CASSPLRGGGYQETQYF
. few TRBJ1-1 TRBV7-9 TGTGCCAGCACCCTACTGGGAGGCCTCACTGAAGCTTTCTTT CASTLLGGLTEAFF
TRBD2 few TRBJ2-2 TRBV30 TGTGCCTGGAGTTTTAGCGGGACGGCCGGGGAGCTGTTTTTT CAWSFSGTAGELFF
. . TRBJ2-7 TRBV29-1 TGCAGCGGGCGATCGGGACACCCATCCGAATACGAGCAGTACTTC CSGRSGHPSEYEQYF
. few TRBJ2-7 TRBV7-8 TGTGCCAGCAGCTTGGGTCTAAAAGTCTACGAGCAGTACTTC CASSLGLKVYEQYF
. few TRBJ2-5 TRBV20-1 TGCAGTGCTAGACCATTGCAAGAGACCCAGTACTTC CSARPLQETQYF
. few TRBJ2-1 TRBV30 TGTGCCTGGAATGATATGACTTCCCCCTACAATGAGCAGTTCTTC CAWNDMTSPYNEQFF
TRBD1 . TRBJ1-5 TRBV28 TGTGCCAGCAGTTTGTTAGGGGGCTCGATTAGCAATCAGCCCCAGCATTTT CASSLLGGSISNQPQHF
TRBD1 . TRBJ1-4 TRBV12-3/TRBV12-4 TGTGCCAGCAGTCCTATTACAGGGGGCGGTGAAAAACTGTTTTTT CASSPITGGGEKLFF
. . TRBJ2-7 TRBV29-1 TGCAGCGTTGGACAGAGCCAGGGCTACGAGCAGTACTTC CSVGQSQGYEQYF
. few TRBJ1-1 TRBV19 TGTGCCAGTAGTATACCAGGGGATGCCACTGAAGCTTTCTTT CASSIPGDATEAFF
TRBD2 . TRBJ2-5 TRBV20-1 TGCAGTGCTAGAGGGTCTAGCGGGAGGGTACGAGAGACCCAGTACTTC CSARGSSGRVRETQYF
TRBD1 . TRBJ1-1 TRBV18 TGTGCCAGCTCACCACGGGGCAGGGGGTTGAACACTGAAGCTTTCTTT CASSPRGRGLNTEAFF
TRBD1 few TRBJ2-3 TRBV5-5 TGTGCCAGCAGCCATGACAGGGGCGCTACAGATACGCAGTATTTT CASSHDRGATDTQYF
. few TRBJ2-3 TRBV5-1 TGCGCCAGCAGCTTGGTGGTACCAGATACGCAGTATTTT CASSLVVPDTQYF
. . TRBJ1-5 TRBV5-1 TGCGCCAGCAGCCCCGACCCCAATCAGCTCCAGCATTTT CASSPDPNQLQHF
TRBD1 . TRBJ1-1 TRBV5-1 TGCGCCAGCAGCTTGGCAGGGGGTACCATGAACACTGAAGCTTTCTTT CASSLAGGTMNTEAFF
TRBD1 few TRBJ2-5 TRBV27 TGTGCCAGCAGACCGGGACAGGGACCGAGGGAGACCCAGTACTTC CASRPGQGPRETQYF